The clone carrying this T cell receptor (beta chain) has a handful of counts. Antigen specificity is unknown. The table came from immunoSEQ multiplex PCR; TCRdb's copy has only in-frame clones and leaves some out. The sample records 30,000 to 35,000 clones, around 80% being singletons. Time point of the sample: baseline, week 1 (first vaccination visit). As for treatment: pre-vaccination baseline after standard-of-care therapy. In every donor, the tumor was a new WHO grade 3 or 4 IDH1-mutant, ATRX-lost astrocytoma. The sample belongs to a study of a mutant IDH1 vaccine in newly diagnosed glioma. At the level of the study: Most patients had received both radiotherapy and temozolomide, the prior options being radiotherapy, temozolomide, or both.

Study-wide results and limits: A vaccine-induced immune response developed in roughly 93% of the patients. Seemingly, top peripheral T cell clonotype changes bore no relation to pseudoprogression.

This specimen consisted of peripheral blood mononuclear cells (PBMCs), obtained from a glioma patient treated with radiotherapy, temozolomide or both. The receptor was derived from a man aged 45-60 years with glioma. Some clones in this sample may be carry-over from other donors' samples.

CDR3 sequence (DNA): TGTGCCAGCAGCTACAGAAGGGAGCAGTACTTC. Its translation is CASSYRREQYF. The gene calls are TRBV5-6 and TRBJ2-7; no definite D call. This CDR3 region has 11 residues. Germline assignment: CDR1 SGHDT and CDR2 YYEEEE. Trimming took off 3 bases at V and 7 bases at J, with 8 bases between the two ends.